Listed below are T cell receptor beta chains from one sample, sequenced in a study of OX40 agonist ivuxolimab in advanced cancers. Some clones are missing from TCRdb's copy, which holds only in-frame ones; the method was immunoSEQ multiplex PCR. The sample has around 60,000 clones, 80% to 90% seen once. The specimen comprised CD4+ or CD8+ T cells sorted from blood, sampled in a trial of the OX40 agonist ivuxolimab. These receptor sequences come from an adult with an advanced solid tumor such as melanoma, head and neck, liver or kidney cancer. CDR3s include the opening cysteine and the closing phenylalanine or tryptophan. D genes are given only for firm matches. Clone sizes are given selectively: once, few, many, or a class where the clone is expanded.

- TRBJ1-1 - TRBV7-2 TGTGCCAGCAGCTTAGTTAGGCAGGGCGAAGCTTTCTTT CASSLVRQGEAFF
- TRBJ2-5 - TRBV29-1 TGCAGCGTTGAAGATGTGTTGAGACAAGAGACCCAGTACTTC CSVEDVLRQETQYF
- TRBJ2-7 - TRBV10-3 TGTGCCATCAGTGAGTCCTCCCGGACAGCTACCTACGAGCAGTACTTC CAISESSRTATYEQYF
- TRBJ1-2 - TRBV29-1 TGCAGCGTTGTTACTTCAACAGCCCACTATGGCTACACCTTC CSVVTSTAHYGYTF
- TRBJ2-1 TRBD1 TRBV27 TGTGCCAGCAGCCTCAGGGGGCGCGTAGGCTACAATGAGCAGTTCTTC CASSLRGRVGYNEQFF
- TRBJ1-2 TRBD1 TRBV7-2 TGTGCCAGCAGCCCTACAGGGGCCTATGGCTACACCTTC CASSPTGAYGYTF
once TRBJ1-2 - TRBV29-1 TGCAGCGTCGGACAGAACTATGGCTACACCTTC CSVGQNYGYTF
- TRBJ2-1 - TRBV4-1 TGCGCCAGCAGCCCTCTTATCGGCGGAGAGGTCTACAATGAGCAGTTCTTC CASSPLIGGEVYNEQFF
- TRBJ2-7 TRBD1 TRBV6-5 TGTGCCAGCAGCCGGGACAGGCTAAATTACGAGCAGTACTTC CASSRDRLNYEQYF
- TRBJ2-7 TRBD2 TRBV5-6 TGTGCCAGCAGCTTGGTAGCGGGAGCCGGTTCGGGCGAGCAGTACTTC CASSLVAGAGSGEQYF
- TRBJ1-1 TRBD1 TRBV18 TGTGCCAGCTCACTGGGGACAGCTCGATTGAACACTGAAGCTTTCTTT CASSLGTARLNTEAFF
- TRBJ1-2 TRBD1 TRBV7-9 TGTGCCAGCAGCTTAAGGACAGGGGACGGCTATGGCTACACCTTC CASSLRTGDGYGYTF
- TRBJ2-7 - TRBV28 TGTGCCGTTGGGTCACCTCAATACGAGCAGTACTTC CAVGSPQYEQYF
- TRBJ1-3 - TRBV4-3 TGCGCCAGCAGCCAAGATTACGAGGGCTCTGGAAACACCATATATTTT CASSQDYEGSGNTIYF
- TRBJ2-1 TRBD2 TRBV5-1 TGCGCCAGCAGCTTGGGTCTAGCGGGAGGGTGGGATGAGCAGTTCTTC CASSLGLAGGWDEQFF
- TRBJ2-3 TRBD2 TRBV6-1 TGTGCCAGCAACCGCCCCGGGAGGTATACGCAGTATTTT CASNRPGRYTQYF
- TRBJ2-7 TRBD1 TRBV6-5 TGTGCCAGCAAGACGGGACAGGATAAAGTTGCGCAGTACTTC CASKTGQDKVAQYF
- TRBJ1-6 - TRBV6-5 TGTGCCAGCAGTTTGCGGGGGGATAGTAATTCACCCCTCCACTTT CASSLRGDSNSPLHF
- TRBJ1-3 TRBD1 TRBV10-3 TGTGCCATAGCCGACAGGGCAGCTGGAAACACCATATATTTT CAIADRAAGNTIYF
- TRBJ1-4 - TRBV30 TGTGCCTGGACAGGGTTTAATGAAAAACTGTTTTTT CAWTGFNEKLFF
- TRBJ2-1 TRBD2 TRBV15 TGTGCCACCAGCAGAGGGGGCGGGAGAAGTAATGAGCAGTTCTTC CATSRGGGRSNEQFF
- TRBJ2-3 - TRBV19 TGTGCCAGTAGTCTCGCCCGGGGAACAGATACGCAGTATTTT CASSLARGTDTQYF
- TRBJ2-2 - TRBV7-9 TGTGCCAGCAGCTTAGTGGGGAACACCGGGGAGCTGTTTTTT CASSLVGNTGELFF
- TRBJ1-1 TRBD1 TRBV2 TGTGCCAGCAGTGCACAGGGGGCGCAAAGTGAAGCTTTCTTT CASSAQGAQSEAFF
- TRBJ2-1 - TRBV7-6 TGTGCCAGCAGCTTAGGTGGGACTTACAATGAGCAGTTCTTC CASSLGGTYNEQFF
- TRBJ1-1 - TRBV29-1 TGCAGCGCCGATGAAAACACTGAAGCTTTCTTT CSADENTEAFF
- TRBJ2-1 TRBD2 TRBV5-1 TGCGCCACCGCCCTAGCGGGAGGTACCTACAATGAGCAGTTCTTC CATALAGGTYNEQFF
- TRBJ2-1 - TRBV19 TGTGCCAGTAGTTCACCCCCCCTGAGGGAGCAGTTCTTC CASSSPPLREQFF